The next 21 T cell receptor beta chains were all read from a single sample in a study of PD-1 blockade in classical Hodgkin lymphoma. Time point here: cycle 4 day 1 (C4D1), after six to seven weeks of nivolumab. With no exception, relapse followed autologous stem cell transplantation in all patients, and brentuximab vedotin exposure varied. TCRdb's table, derived via immunoSEQ multiplex PCR, lists solely in-frame clones and lacks some. The sample includes roughly 27,000 clones, about 72% seen only once; the top ten take 3.5% to 4.5%. Sequenced material: peripheral blood mononuclear cells (PBMCs), taken before the fourth cycle of nivolumab. These TCRs come from a human donor with classical Hodgkin lymphoma.

This clone occurred a few times. CDR3 nucleotide sequence: TGTGCCAGCTCACCGTTCGACACCCCTAACTATGGCTACACCTTC. Protein product: CASSPFDTPNYGYTF. The chain combines TRBV18 with TRBJ1-2; no definite D call. Trimming shortened V by 3 bases and J by 0 bases, and 11 bases separated the two germline ends. CDR1 is KGHSH, CDR2 LQKENI, per germline. This CDR3 comprises 15 residues.

This rearrangement joins TRBV7-9 to TRBJ2-7; 10 bases fit TRBD1. V shed 3 bases, J shed 4 bases, and the junction held 3 bases outside the gene matches. Germline loops: CDR1 SEHNR, CDR2 FQNEAQ (reference sequence). This CDR3 is built from 14 residues. CDR3 coding DNA: TGTGCCAGCAGCTTGGGACAGGGGACTTACGAGCAGTACTTC. This codes for CASSLGQGTYEQYF. Variable domain in full (rest from reference TRBV7-9 and TRBJ2-7): DTGVSQNPRHKITKRGQNVTFRCDPISEHNRLYWYRQTLGQGPEFLTYFQNEAQLEKSRLLSDRFSAERPKGSFSTLEIQRTEQGDSAMYLCASSLGQGTYEQYFGPGTRLTVT.

The V gene is TRBV30, the J gene TRBJ2-7; D is possibly TRBD1 or TRBD2 (5 bases each). V was clipped by 2 bases and J by 6 bases, with 17 bases between them. Germline V gene lookup returns CDR1 GTSNPN and CDR2 SVGIG (reference sequence). This CDR3 spans 14 amino acids. The DNA for the CDR3 is TGTGCCTGGAGTACCGGGGCCGATTCTGGCGAGCAGTACTTC. Its translation: CAWSTGADSGEQYF.

This rearrangement joins TRBV6-5 to TRBJ1-3; D is undetermined. The CDR3 is made up of 13 amino acids. CDR1 and CDR2 from the germline V gene are MNHEY and SVGAGI. The DNA of the CDR3 is TGTGCTGTGGAAACAGTATCTGGAAACACCATATATTTT. It translates to CAVETVSGNTIYF.

This clone is classed as medium-sized. This CDR3 is CASSKGSAPSTDTQYF. CDR3 in DNA: TGTGCCAGCAGCAAAGGATCAGCTCCCAGCACAGATACGCAGTATTTT. This chain uses TRBV21-1 with TRBJ2-3. TRBV21-1 counts as a pseudogene. This CDR3 has 16 amino acids.

This clone has more than one count but fewer than ten. CDR3: CASSNPGGGGDNYGYTF. DNA of the CDR3: TGTGCCAGCAGCAACCCCGGGGGAGGGGGCGACAACTATGGCTACACCTTC. J is TRBJ1-2 and V is TRBV21-1. TRBV21-1 is a pseudogene segment. The CDR3 length is 17 residues.

The chain couples TRBV18 to TRBJ1-1, with TRBD1 identical over 12 bases. Trimming took 4 bases from V and 0 from J; bases not matched to a gene: 3. Germline CDR1 is KGHSH and CDR2 is LQKENI. This CDR3 has 16 residues. The CDR3 is CASSRGQGALNTEAFF. In DNA form, the CDR3 reads TGTGCCAGCTCACGGGGACAGGGGGCCCTGAACACTGAAGCTTTCTTT.

V and J are TRBV5-4 and TRBJ1-1; maybe TRBD1 (6 bases). The V and J ends lost 4 bases and 4 bases respectively, with 14 bases between them. The germline V gene encodes CDR1 SGHNT and CDR2 YYREEE (reference sequence). This CDR3 has 14 amino acids. CDR3 DNA: TGTGCCAGCAGCCCGGTCGACAGGTCCACTGAAGCTTTCTTT. Its protein is CASSPVDRSTEAFF.

The rearrangement links TRBV5-1 to TRBJ2-5, with 12 bases matching TRBD1. V was pared by 4 bases and J by 0 bases, with 7 bases of the junction left unmatched. The CDR3 has 17 amino acids. The germline CDR1 and CDR2 sequences are SGHRS and YFSETQ. CDR3: CASSIGTGGMYQETQYF. CDR3 bases: TGCGCCAGCAGCATAGGGACAGGGGGCATGTACCAAGAGACCCAGTACTTC. Full variable domain (outside the CDR3, taken from reference TRBV5-1 and TRBJ2-5): KAGVTQTPRYLIKTRGQQVTLSCSPISGHRSVSWYQQTPGQGLQFLFEYFSETQRNKGNFPGRFSGRQFSNSRSEMNVSTLELGDSALYLCASSIGTGGMYQETQYFGPGTRLLVL.

The rearrangement joins TRBV28 to TRBJ1-2, with a tentative D call TRBD1 (6 bases). The CDR3 extends over 19 amino acids. The V gene's germline CDR1 is MDHEN and CDR2 SYDVKM. V lost 1 base and J lost 3, with 24 bases in between. The CDR3 reads CASSLFISHRDPSDYGYTF. Written as DNA, the CDR3 is TGTGCCAGCAGTTTATTCATCTCCCACAGGGACCCCTCTGACTATGGCTACACCTTC.

The chain combines TRBV9 with TRBJ2-5; 12 bases line up with TRBD2. CDR3 length: 17 residues. Germline trimming cut 0 bases from V and 7 bases from J; bases unmatched to any gene: 10. Germline V gene data show CDR1 as SGDLS and CDR2 as YYNGEE. The CDR3 is CASSVAPSGGAWGTQYF. For the CDR3, the DNA is TGTGCCAGCAGCGTAGCCCCTAGCGGGGGGGCCTGGGGGACCCAGTACTTC.

The chain employs TRBV7-2 and TRBJ2-5; possible D gene TRBD2, 6 bases. Germline CDR1 SGHTA, CDR2 FQGNSA. V dropped 1 base and J dropped 0 bases, with 12 bases sitting between them. CDR3 length: 16 residues. CDR3 sequence: CASSLDAGLYQETQYF. CDR3 nucleotides: TGTGCCAGCAGCTTAGATGCGGGGCTGTACCAAGAGACCCAGTACTTC. Full variable domain (rest looked up from reference TRBV7-2 and TRBJ2-5): GAGVSQSPSNKVTEKGKDVELRCDPISGHTALYWYRQSLGQGLEFLIYFQGNSAPDKSGLPSDRFSAERTGGSVSTLTIQRTQQEDSAVYLCASSLDAGLYQETQYFGPGTRLLVL.

The chain joins TRBV9 to TRBJ2-7; TRBD2 matches 13 bases. J was trimmed by 3 bases and V by 3 bases; bases with no gene match: 15. This CDR3 is built from 19 residues. Germline V gene lookup returns CDR1 SGDLS and CDR2 YYNGEE. The CDR3 spells CASSATGTSGIGLGYEQYF. The CDR3 DNA sequence: TGTGCCAGCAGCGCCACCGGGACTAGCGGGATAGGGTTGGGCTACGAGCAGTACTTC.

This chain joins TRBV7-3 and TRBJ1-1; tentatively, D is TRBD1 (5 bases). Germline V CDR1 and CDR2: SGHTA, FQGTGA. The CDR3 extends over 16 amino acids. Trimming removed 1 base at V and 0 bases at J, with 12 bases between. CDR3 in amino acids: CASSLMGPTMNTEAFF. Written as DNA, the CDR3 is TGTGCCAGCAGCTTAATGGGACCGACAATGAACACTGAAGCTTTCTTT.

The V and J genes are TRBV2 and TRBJ2-5; tentative D call: TRBD2 (6 bases). The V end lost 7 bases, the J end lost 1 base, and 13 bases lay between the germline ends. The germline CDR1 and CDR2 sequences are SNHLY and FYNNEI. The CDR3 totals 14 residues. Here the CDR3 DNA reads TGTGCCAGCACCGTCCTCGGGAGCCAAGAGACCCAGTACTTC. This encodes CASTVLGSQETQYF.

This clone was observed once. The chain has TRBV7-2 and TRBJ2-1; 9 bases are a match to TRBD1. In germline, CDR1 is SGHTA, CDR2 FQGNSA. This CDR3 spans 15 amino acids. J gave up 10 bases and V 0 bases, and 7 bases lay outside the gene matches. In DNA, the CDR3 is TGTGCCAGCAGCTTAGCCCCACAGGGGGCGTACGAGCAGTTCTTC. It translates to CASSLAPQGAYEQFF.

The chain is built from TRBV19 and TRBJ1-3, with D tentatively TRBD1 (5 bases). CDR1 is LNHDA, CDR2 SQIVND, per germline (reference sequence). The CDR3 covers 17 residues. The V end lost 5 bases, the J end lost 0 bases, and 17 bases lay between the germline ends. For the CDR3, the DNA is TGTGCCAGTAGTCTCCTAAGACAGTTTGTCTCTGGAAACACCATATATTTT. Amino acid sequence: CASSLLRQFVSGNTIYF. The entire variable domain, with the rest obtained from reference TRBV19 and TRBJ1-3, is as follows: DGGITQSPKYLFRKEGQNVTLSCEQNLNHDAMYWYRQDPGQGLRLIYYSQIVNDFQKGDIAEGYSVSREKKESFPLTVTSAQKNPTAFYLCASSLLRQFVSGNTIYFGEGSWLTVV.

This chain joins TRBV4-1 and TRBJ1-1, with D perhaps matching TRBD1 (6 bases). V was cut by 0 bases and J by 5 bases, with 13 bases left in between. Germline V CDR1 and CDR2: MGHRA, YSYEKL. This CDR3 comprises 15 residues. This CDR3 reads CASSQDFQGRTEAFF. The DNA of the CDR3 is TGCGCCAGCAGCCAAGATTTCCAGGGGCGAACTGAAGCTTTCTTT.

The chain uses TRBV7-2 and TRBJ2-4, with D perhaps matching TRBD1 (6 bases). CDR3 length equals 13 residues. Germline V gives CDR1 SGHTA, CDR2 FQGNSA. Trimming removed 5 bases at V and 8 bases at J, with 13 bases between. The chain's CDR3 is CASSPVQGYIQYF. Here the CDR3 DNA reads TGTGCCAGCAGCCCCGTTCAGGGGTACATTCAGTACTTC. The full variable domain, rest sourced from reference TRBV7-2 and TRBJ2-4, is GAGVSQSPSNKVTEKGKDVELRCDPISGHTALYWYRQSLGQGLEFLIYFQGNSAPDKSGLPSDRFSAERTGGSVSTLTIQRTQQEDSAVYLCASSPVQGYIQYFGAGTRLSVL.

The chain is built from TRBV7-6 and TRBJ2-5; D is unclear. Trimming took off 4 bases at V and 4 bases at J, with 10 bases between the two ends. Germline CDR1 and CDR2: SGHVS and FNYEAQ. This CDR3 is 13 amino acids long. The CDR3 loop is CASSSLRGETQYF. Here the CDR3 DNA reads TGTGCCAGCAGCTCCCTCCGTGGAGAGACCCAGTACTTC.

The chain combines TRBV5-8 with TRBJ1-2; TRBD1 matches 9 bases. The length of the CDR3 is 15 residues. V shed 4 bases and J 4 bases; nucleotides not matched to a gene: 8. CDR1 SGHTS and CDR2 YDEGEE come from the germline V gene. The chain's CDR3 is CASSIRDREIYGYTF. For the CDR3, the DNA is TGTGCCAGCAGCATCCGGGACAGGGAAATCTATGGCTACACCTTC.